The subject of this entry is one T cell receptor (beta chain). A single base is all that separates this from a far larger clone, so a read error is likely. The sample belongs to a study of read filtering for tumor transcriptome and immune sequencing. Turning to the study itself: Under ten patients were R-ISS I, some 15 were R-ISS II, about seven were R-ISS III. After DNase treatment, RNA was made into whole-transcriptome libraries.

The library was built from roughly 400 ng RNA with molecular barcoded adaptors for alpha/delta and beta/gamma chains. TCRdb reanalysed the reads using MiXCR and keeps one entry per CDR3 protein. The sample lists 93,000 or so distinct CDR3 sequences; 20% to 25% were seen once. CDR1 and CDR2 (germline): SGHNT, YYREEE (reference sequence). The CDR3 has 14 residues. The sample was a population of CD138-negative cells sorted from bone marrow. This TCR came from a donor aged 40 or older with multiple myeloma. The J gene is TRBJ1-6, the V gene TRBV5-4, with D tentatively TRBD1 (5 bases). Written as DNA, the CDR3 is TGTGCCAGCAGCCGAGGGGAGGGGAGTACTGAAGCTCTCTTT. Translation: CASSRGEGSTEALF.